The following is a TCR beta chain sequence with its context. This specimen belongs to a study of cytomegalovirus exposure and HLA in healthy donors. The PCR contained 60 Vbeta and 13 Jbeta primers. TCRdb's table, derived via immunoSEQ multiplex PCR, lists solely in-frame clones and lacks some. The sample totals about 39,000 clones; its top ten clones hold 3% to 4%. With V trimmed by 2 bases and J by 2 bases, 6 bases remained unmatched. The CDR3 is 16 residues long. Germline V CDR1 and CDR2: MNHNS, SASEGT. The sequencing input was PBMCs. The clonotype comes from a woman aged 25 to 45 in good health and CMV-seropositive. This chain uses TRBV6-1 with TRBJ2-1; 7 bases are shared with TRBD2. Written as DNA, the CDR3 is TGTGCCAGCAGTGAACAACCTAGCGGAACCTACAATGAGCAGTTCTTC. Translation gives CASSEQPSGTYNEQFF.